The clone carrying this T cell receptor beta chain came up a few times. Trimming left V 1 base short and J 3 bases short, with 6 bases between. This CDR3 region has 13 residues. Germline loops: CDR1 MGHRA, CDR2 YSYEKL. The entry originates in a study of T cell repertoires in cytomegalovirus infection. Whole-study context: Based on public TCR beta signatures, there were indications of CMV infection and of a matching HLA type.

One entry per CDR3 protein results from TCRdb running MiXCR on the reads. The sample shows hundreds of thousands of distinct CDR3 sequences, 20% to 25% of them seen only once. The clonotype was recovered from a human donor in good health (CMV status not recorded). Some clones in this sample may be carry-over from other donors' samples. This rearrangement joins TRBV4-1 to TRBJ1-1; D not resolved. The sample was CD8+ T cells from PBMCs. The DNA for the CDR3 is TGCGCCAGCAGCCAAGTAGAGGACACTGAAGCTTTCTTT. Translation: CASSQVEDTEAFF.